One sample yielded the 28 T cell receptor beta chains listed below, sequenced in a study of blood T cell repertoires in COVID-19. The table came from immunoSEQ multiplex PCR; TCRdb's copy has only in-frame clones and leaves some out. The sample consists of around 200,000 clones, about 80% of them appearing once. Sequenced material: peripheral blood. The receptor set was obtained from a human donor with acute or convalescent COVID-19. The donor label of this sample is uncertain.

Details on this clone: The junction and the germline gene differ at one end; a read error may be behind it. V is TRBV19 and J is TRBJ2-5; possibly TRBD1 for D (5 bases). This CDR3 is built from 13 residues. CDR1 is LNHDA and CDR2 is SQIVND in the germline V gene (reference sequence). CDR3 sequence reads: CASSTPGKEAQYF. For the CDR3, the DNA is TGTGCCAGTAGTACCCCAGGGAAAGAGGCCCAGTACTTC.

The rearrangement joins TRBV5-1 to TRBJ2-1; 8 bases agree with TRBD2. CDR3 length equals 14 residues. After removal of 4 bases from V and 8 bases from J, the junction contained 8 bases not matched to a gene. Per germline, CDR1 SGHRS and CDR2 YFSETQ. The CDR3 loop reads CASSRAGGADEQFF. Here the CDR3 DNA reads TGCGCCAGCAGCAGGGCCGGGGGGGCGGATGAGCAGTTCTTC.

The chain joins TRBV29-1 to TRBJ1-4; D gene ambiguous. Deletions cut 4 bases from V and 8 bases from J, with 11 bases between. CDR3 length: 12 residues. CDR1 is SQVTM, CDR2 ANQGSEA, per germline. CDR3 bases: TGCAGCGTTGGGTTCCGCGGGGAAAAACTGTTTTTT. Protein: CSVGFRGEKLFF.

The rearrangement joins TRBV18 to TRBJ2-7, with D tentatively TRBD1 (6 bases). This CDR3 contains 18 residues. V was shortened by 6 bases and J by 4 bases, with 28 bases between the two germline ends. The V gene's germline CDR1 is KGHSH and CDR2 LQKENI. The CDR3 region has the DNA TGTGCCAGCTCCCTCATCAGGGCAGGGGTCCTCCCAGGGTACGAGCAGTACTTC. Encoded protein: CASSLIRAGVLPGYEQYF.

This chain links TRBV19 with TRBJ1-1; 10 bases are shared with TRBD1. The V gene end was trimmed by 3 bases and the J gene end by 1 base; junction bases not matched to a gene: 5. The germline CDR1 and CDR2 sequences are LNHDA and SQIVND (reference sequence). The CDR3 totals 16 residues. The CDR3 sequence: CASSIRGQGKNTEAFF. DNA of the CDR3: TGTGCCAGTAGTATCCGGGGACAGGGGAAGAACACTGAAGCTTTCTTT.

The chain has TRBV7-2 and TRBJ2-5; 10 bases map to TRBD1. CDR1 SGHTA and CDR2 FQGNSA come from the germline V gene. Trimming removed 4 bases from V and 5 bases from J; junction bases left unmatched: 7. The CDR3 has 15 amino acids. The CDR3 here is CASSSDRGPRETQYF. The CDR3, as DNA: TGTGCCAGCAGCTCCGACAGGGGGCCGAGGGAGACCCAGTACTTC. Combining the CDR3 with reference TRBV7-2 and TRBJ2-5 gives the whole variable domain GAGVSQSPSNKVTEKGKDVELRCDPISGHTALYWYRQSLGQGLEFLIYFQGNSAPDKSGLPSDRFSAERTGGSVSTLTIQRTQQEDSAVYLCASSSDRGPRETQYFGPGTRLLVL.

V usage is TRBV30 and J usage is TRBJ2-7; D might be TRBD2 (6 bases). Deletions cut 2 bases from V and 12 bases from J, with 14 bases between. The CDR3 consists of 11 residues. The germline V gene encodes CDR1 GTSNPN and CDR2 SVGIG (reference sequence). In nucleotides, the CDR3 is TGTGCCTGGAGTACGGGGGAATATCGGTACTTC. This translates into CAWSTGEYRYF.

This clone was found once. The chain employs TRBV6-5 and TRBJ2-7; 8 bases line up with TRBD1. Germline assignment: CDR1 MNHEY and CDR2 SVGAGI. CDR3 length: 13 amino acids. Trimming cost V 2 bases and J 6 bases; bases outside gene matches: 3. Written as DNA, the CDR3 is TGTGCCAGCAGTTACCGCAGGGGGCTCGAGCAGTACTTC. This sequence encodes CASSYRRGLEQYF.

CDR3 sequence reads: CASSLGLAGFQGSQETQYF. The DNA of the CDR3 is TGTGCCAGCAGCTTGGGGCTAGCGGGGTTCCAAGGTTCCCAAGAGACCCAGTACTTC. The chain recombines TRBV5-6 with TRBJ2-5; 9 positions match TRBD2. Germline loops: CDR1 SGHDT, CDR2 YYEEEE. Losses at the gene ends were 0 bases for V and 1 base for J; bases not matched to a gene: 13. CDR3 length: 19 residues.

This clone has a count of ten or more. In nucleotides, the CDR3 is TGTGCCAGCAGCTCACTAGCGGGAGCTGGCAATGAGCAGTTCTTC. It specifies CASSSLAGAGNEQFF. The V gene is TRBV11-1, the J gene TRBJ2-1, with 11 bases that match TRBD2. The germline gives CDR1 SGHAT, CDR2 FQDESV (reference sequence). This CDR3 comprises 15 residues. The J segment lost 6 bases and the V segment lost 4 bases, leaving 5 bases of the junction unmatched. Together with reference TRBV11-1 and TRBJ2-1, the CDR3 gives the full variable domain: EAEVAQSPRYKITEKSQAVAFWCDPISGHATLYWYRQILGQGPELLVQFQDESVVDDSQLPKDRFSAERLKGVDSTLKIQPAELGDSAMYLCASSSLAGAGNEQFFGPGTRLTVL.

This rearrangement joins TRBV5-1 to TRBJ1-3; 8 bases line up with TRBD1. Germline lookup yields CDR1 SGHRS and CDR2 YFSETQ. Unmatched junction bases numbered 4, after V lost 3 bases and J lost 2 bases. The CDR3 consists of 15 residues. The CDR3 reads CASSSGTGAGNTIYF. The CDR3 DNA reads TGCGCCAGCAGCTCCGGGACAGGAGCTGGAAACACCATATATTTT.

The chain carries TRBV9 and TRBJ1-1, with 8 nucleotides matching TRBD1. The J segment lost 3 bases and the V segment lost 0 bases, leaving 10 bases of the junction unmatched. Germline CDR1 is SGDLS and CDR2 is YYNGEE. The CDR3 sequence is 17 residues long. The CDR3 sequence is CASSVGQGANSYTEAFF. The CDR3 DNA follows: TGTGCCAGCAGCGTAGGTCAGGGGGCAAACTCCTACACTGAAGCTTTCTTT.

This chain uses TRBV27 with TRBJ2-7; TRBD2 agrees at 8 bases. Looked up from germline, CDR1 is MNHEY and CDR2 is SMNVEV (reference sequence). The CDR3 has 14 amino acids. Trimming took 4 bases from V and 2 from J; bases not matched to a gene: 4. CDR3 nucleotide sequence: TGTGCCAGCAGTTCGACTAGCGTTGCCTACGAGCAGTACTTC. Its translation is CASSSTSVAYEQYF.

This chain uses TRBV25-1 with TRBJ1-2; D might be TRBD1 (6 bases). The CDR3 has 13 residues. Germline values: CDR1 MGHDK, CDR2 SYGVNS. The V and J ends lost 5 bases and 8 bases respectively, with 15 bases between them. The CDR3 loop is CASSLYTGLGYTF. CDR3 nucleotides: TGTGCCAGCAGTCTCTATACAGGGCTCGGCTACACCTTC.

The gene calls are TRBV9 and TRBJ1-6; D remains ambiguous. The CDR3 covers 16 residues. Trimming stripped 1 base from V and 7 bases from J, with 15 bases between. Germline V gives CDR1 SGDLS, CDR2 YYNGEE. The CDR3: CASSVSSGLENSPLHF. For the CDR3, the DNA is TGTGCCAGCAGCGTATCATCGGGGTTGGAAAATTCACCCCTCCACTTT.

The chain uses TRBV7-2 and TRBJ2-5; D is perhaps TRBD1 (6 bases). V lost 0 bases and J 5 bases, leaving 13 bases between the germline ends. The CDR3 loop spans 15 amino acids. Germline assignment: CDR1 SGHTA and CDR2 FQGNSA. CDR3 sequence (DNA): TGTGCCAGCAGCTTAGCAGGCTACCAGGGGGAGACCCAGTACTTC. This translates into CASSLAGYQGETQYF.

The chain links TRBV11-2 to TRBJ1-6, with TRBD1 matching over 8 bases. Germline loops: CDR1 SGHAT, CDR2 FQNNGV. The CDR3 runs to 16 residues. V lost 2 bases, J lost 9 bases, and 9 bases stayed unmatched. Here the CDR3 reads CASSLRQGAVGSPLHF. CDR3 nucleotides: TGTGCCAGCAGCTTAAGGCAGGGGGCGGTAGGTTCACCCCTCCACTTT.

V usage is TRBV28 and J usage is TRBJ1-4; D gene unclear. This CDR3 comprises 13 residues. CDR1 and CDR2 from the germline V gene are MDHEN and SYDVKM. Trimming took 5 bases from V and 8 from J, leaving 12 bases between them. CDR3 residues: CASSGDEGEKLFF. The DNA for the CDR3 is TGTGCCAGCAGTGGGGATGAGGGCGAAAAACTGTTTTTT. The variable domain in full, with the rest retrieved from reference TRBV28 and TRBJ1-4, is DVKVTQSSRYLVKRTGEKVFLECVQDMDHENMFWYRQDPGLGLRLIYFSYDVKMKEKGDIPEGYSVSREKKERFSLILESASTNQTSMYLCASSGDEGEKLFFGSGTQLSVL.

This clone was observed a handful of times. In DNA form, the CDR3 reads TGTGCCAGCAGCGTAGTCAGCGCGAACACCGGGGAGCTGTTTTTT. Protein product: CASSVVSANTGELFF. V usage is TRBV9 and J usage is TRBJ2-2; no firm D call. Germline V gene lookup returns CDR1 SGDLS and CDR2 YYNGEE. The CDR3 loop spans 15 amino acids. V was trimmed by 0 bases and J by 0 bases, leaving 6 bases between them.

This clone was recorded once. The V gene is TRBV10-3, the J gene TRBJ2-3; 11 nucleotides line up with TRBD2. CDR3 length equals 15 residues. CDR1 ENHRY and CDR2 SYGVKD come from the germline V gene. The J segment lost 5 bases and the V segment lost 4 bases, leaving 5 bases of the junction unmatched. CDR3 residues: CAISGFGTSGDTQYF. CDR3 nucleotide sequence: TGTGCCATCAGTGGGTTCGGGACTAGCGGAGATACGCAGTATTTT.

The J gene is TRBJ2-1, the V gene TRBV7-3, with 11 bases matching TRBD2. The CDR3 sequence is 17 residues long. J gave up 5 bases and V 2 bases, and 8 bases lay outside the gene matches. Germline V gene sequence: CDR1 SGHTA, CDR2 FQGTGA. The CDR3 nucleotides read TGTGCCAGCAGCTTACGGCTAGCGGGAGGAACGGACAATGAGCAGTTCTTC. This gives the protein CASSLRLAGGTDNEQFF.

This clone was detected only once. The gene calls are TRBV9 and TRBJ2-1, with 9 bases fitting TRBD2. The CDR3 is 16 amino acids. Trimming took 2 bases from V and 3 from J; bases not matched to a gene: 6. Germline assignment: CDR1 SGDLS and CDR2 YYNGEE. CDR3 residues: CASSVSSGRLYNEQFF. CDR3 sequence (DNA): TGTGCCAGCAGCGTCTCAAGCGGGAGGCTCTACAATGAGCAGTTCTTC. The full variable domain, in which reference TRBV9 and TRBJ2-1 provide the parts outside the CDR3, is DSGVTQTPKHLITATGQRVTLRCSPRSGDLSVYWYQQSLDQGLQFLIQYYNGEERAKGNILERFSAQQFPDLHSELNLSSLELGDSALYFCASSVSSGRLYNEQFFGPGTRLTVL.

The chain is built from TRBV7-7 and TRBJ2-2; D ambiguous. CDR1 is SSHAT, CDR2 FNYEAQ, per germline (reference sequence). The CDR3 length is 11 residues. The CDR3 spells CAVTVTGELFF. The CDR3 DNA is TGTGCTGTTACAGTTACCGGGGAGCTGTTTTTT.

The V call is TRBV7-9, the J call TRBJ1-2; TRBD1 might be the D (6 bases). In germline, CDR1 is SEHNR, CDR2 FQNEAQ (reference sequence). Trimming took 5 bases from V and 0 from J, leaving 13 bases between them. CDR3 size: 15 residues. CDR3 amino acids: CASSGTGTPNYGYTF. CDR3 DNA: TGTGCCAGCAGCGGTACCGGGACACCTAACTATGGCTACACCTTC.

This chain joins TRBV20-1 and TRBJ1-5; the match to TRBD1 covers 8 bases. Germline-derived CDR1 and CDR2 are DFQATT and SNEGSKA (reference sequence). The trim removed 3 bases at V and 7 bases at J, leaving 5 bases unmatched. The CDR3 loop spans 13 amino acids. CDR3 loop: CSASDRGAQPQHF. CDR3 DNA sequence: TGCAGTGCTAGTGACAGGGGCGCCCAGCCCCAGCATTTT.

The J gene is TRBJ2-7, the V gene TRBV28; possible D gene TRBD2, 5 bases. CDR1 and CDR2 (germline): MDHEN, SYDVKM. The length of the CDR3 is 14 residues. The V and J ends lost 2 bases and 7 bases respectively, with 15 bases between them. CDR3 loop: CASSLAGASKEQYF. The CDR3 DNA follows: TGTGCCAGCAGTTTAGCGGGCGCTTCTAAAGAGCAGTACTTC.

The genes are TRBV23-1 and TRBJ1-1; D might be TRBD1 (5 bases). TRBV23-1 is classed as an ORF, of uncertain function. V was cut by 1 base and J by 4 bases, with 13 bases left in between. CDR3 length equals 15 residues. CDR3 DNA sequence: TGCGCCAGCAGTCAATGGGGCAGGGATGGCACTGAAGCTTTCTTT. This translates into CASSQWGRDGTEAFF.

The rearrangement uses TRBV19 and TRBJ2-1, with 11 bases lining up with TRBD1. The CDR3 loop spans 16 amino acids. J gave up 7 bases and V 6 bases, and 11 bases lay outside the gene matches. Germline assignment: CDR1 LNHDA and CDR2 SQIVND (reference sequence). The CDR3 DNA sequence: TGTGCCAGTAGATCTCCGGGACAGGGGGTTAGGAATGAGCAGTTCTTC. Protein: CASRSPGQGVRNEQFF.